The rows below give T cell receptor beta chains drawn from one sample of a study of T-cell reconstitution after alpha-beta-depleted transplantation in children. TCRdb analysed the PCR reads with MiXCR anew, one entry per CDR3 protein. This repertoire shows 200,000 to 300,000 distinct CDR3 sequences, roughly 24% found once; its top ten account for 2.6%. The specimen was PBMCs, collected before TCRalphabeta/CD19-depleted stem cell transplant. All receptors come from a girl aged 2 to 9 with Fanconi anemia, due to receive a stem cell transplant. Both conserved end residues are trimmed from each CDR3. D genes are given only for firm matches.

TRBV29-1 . SVSGTGQETQY
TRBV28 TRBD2 ASSFRLALGWEETQY
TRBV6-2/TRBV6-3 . ASSYPSQADEQY
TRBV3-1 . ASSLSRPPGSYEQY
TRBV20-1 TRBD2 SARDSVGGFTDTQY
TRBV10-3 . AIGAQMNTEAF
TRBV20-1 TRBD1 SATARDRGLYEQY
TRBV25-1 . ASSAQAAQETQY
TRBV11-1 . ASSHGSTGELF
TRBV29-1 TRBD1 SVGDRSSYEQY
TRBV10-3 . AISVDTIYTNYGYT
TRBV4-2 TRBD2 ASSQDSGGADTQY
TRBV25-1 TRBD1 ASSAHRGGTDTQY
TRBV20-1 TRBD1 SAPETGHYNEQF
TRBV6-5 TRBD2 ASSYSKEGLATDTQY
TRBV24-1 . ATSEGWPGANVLT
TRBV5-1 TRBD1 ASSFWDRVQETQY
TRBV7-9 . ASSSRELDYNEQF
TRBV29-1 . SVVVFNNEQF
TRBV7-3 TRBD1 ASSATRPGTGEGETQY
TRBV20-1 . SAPVPGTDTQY
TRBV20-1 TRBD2 SARVLQGVGGSGSSYNEQF
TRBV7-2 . ASSLVFTDTQY
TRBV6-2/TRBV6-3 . ASSRGLDNEQY
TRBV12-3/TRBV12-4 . ASSLHSGSDEQY
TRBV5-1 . ASSLGFAFEQY
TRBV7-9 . ASSLGAAWGEQY
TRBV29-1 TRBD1 SVRDRVGGELF
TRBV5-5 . ASSLEGLPNEKLF
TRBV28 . ASMRPRGLETQY
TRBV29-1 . SVVVGEAF
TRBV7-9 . ASSLEADVYEQY
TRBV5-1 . ASRNTGMNTEAF
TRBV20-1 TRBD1 SALGPLGTGAYEQY
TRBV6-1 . ASSEAPASEQY
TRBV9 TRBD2 ASSVISSGNNEQF
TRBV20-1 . SARTGMRYNEQF
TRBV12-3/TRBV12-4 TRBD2 VSAGGVLDTQY
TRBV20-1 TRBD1 SANRGRIRGGANVLT
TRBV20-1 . SARPAPSAAEQY
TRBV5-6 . ASSLVLGPTDTQY
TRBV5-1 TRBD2 ASSFPIKTSGSSRSYNEQF
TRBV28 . ASSPSASTGANVLT
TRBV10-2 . ASRVQGYFSYEQY
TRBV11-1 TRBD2 ASSLMSPGLAGDTYEQY
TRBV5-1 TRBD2 ASRYRTSPSSTDTQY
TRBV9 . ASSAAIWSADAETQY
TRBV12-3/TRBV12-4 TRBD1 ASRLQGRGANVLT
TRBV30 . AWSVLGGYEQY
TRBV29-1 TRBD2 SVVGKGLSLGETQY
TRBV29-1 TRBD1 SVERTGGSDTQY
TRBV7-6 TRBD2 ASSPDRASGNQETQY
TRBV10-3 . AISEVGVGEQY
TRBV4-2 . ASSQESGVLNIQY
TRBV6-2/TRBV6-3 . ASSYSFGDEQF
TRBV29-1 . SVESRQRLF
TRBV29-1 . SGRGRTDTQY
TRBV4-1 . ASSQYQGLGYQETQY
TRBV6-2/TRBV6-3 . ASSPTAATQY
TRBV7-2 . ASSTHWYNEQF